This passage covers 27 T cell receptor beta chains from one sample sequenced in a study of Graves' ophthalmopathy and Graves' hyperthyroidism. Amplified material comprised TCR beta CDR3 regions derived from RNA transcripts. First-round RT-PCR relied on HTBI primers, and a second-round multiplex PCR came next. TCRdb ran MiXCR on the multiplex PCR reads and lists one entry per CDR3 protein. The sample has a few hundred thousand distinct CDR3 sequences, about 18% seen once. The source material was peripheral blood. The receptors here all came from an adult woman with stable Graves' hyperthyroidism.

This clonotype has ten or more counts. The V gene is TRBV5-1, the J gene TRBJ1-3; D might be TRBD1 (5 bases). Per the germline V gene, CDR1 is SGHRS and CDR2 is YFSETQ. Trimming removed 3 bases from V and 2 bases from J, with 12 bases in between. The CDR3 is 15 residues long. DNA of the CDR3: TGCGCCAGCAGCTCGTCTAGAGGGGCTGGAAACACCATATATTTT. Translated, it gives CASSSSRGAGNTIYF.

This clonotype was picked up many times. V and J are TRBV11-1 and TRBJ1-1; 10 bases are a match to TRBD1. V shed 2 bases, J shed 3 bases, and the junction held 6 bases outside the gene matches. The germline V gene encodes CDR1 SGHAT and CDR2 FQDESV (reference sequence). There are 16 residues in the CDR3. CDR3 in amino acids: CASSLYEGTGDTEAFF. CDR3 sequence (DNA): TGTGCCAGCAGCTTATATGAAGGGACAGGGGACACTGAAGCTTTCTTT. The full variable domain, in which reference TRBV11-1 and TRBJ1-1 provide the parts outside the CDR3, is EAEVAQSPRYKITEKSQAVAFWCDPISGHATLYWYRQILGQGPELLVQFQDESVVDDSQLPKDRFSAERLKGVDSTLKIQPAELGDSAMYLCASSLYEGTGDTEAFFGQGTRLTVV.

This clonotype has at least ten counts. A much larger clone is a single base away; this may be a read error. The genes are TRBV4-2 and TRBJ1-2, with D perhaps matching TRBD1 (5 bases). CDR1 is LGHNA, CDR2 YNFKEQ, per germline. The V end lost 4 bases, the J end lost 4 bases, and 7 bases lay between the germline ends. This CDR3 is 12 amino acids long. The CDR3 spells CASSPGPYGYTF. The CDR3 DNA reads TGTGCCAGCAGCCCGGGACCCTATGGCTACACCTTC.

At least ten counts were recorded for this clonotype. V is TRBV7-2 and J is TRBJ2-5; 9 bases map to TRBD1. The length of the CDR3 is 15 residues. The trim removed 5 bases at V and 3 bases at J, leaving 7 bases unmatched. In germline, CDR1 is SGHTA, CDR2 FQGNSA. CDR3 sequence: CASSRRTGAKETQYF. The CDR3 DNA is TGTGCCAGCAGCCGGCGGACAGGGGCGAAAGAGACCCAGTACTTC. The full variable domain, in which reference TRBV7-2 and TRBJ2-5 provide the parts outside the CDR3, is GAGVSQSPSNKVTEKGKDVELRCDPISGHTALYWYRQSLGQGLEFLIYFQGNSAPDKSGLPSDRFSAERTGGSVSTLTIQRTQQEDSAVYLCASSRRTGAKETQYFGPGTRLLVL.

This clonotype was recorded at least ten times. The rearrangement links TRBV6-2 or TRBV6-3 to TRBJ2-2; D call uncertain. There are 14 residues in the CDR3. Germline-derived CDR1 and CDR2 are MNHEY and SVGEGT. V was clipped by 4 bases and J by 4 bases, with 10 bases between them. The CDR3 reads CASSSAVPTGELFF. For the CDR3, the DNA is TGTGCCAGCAGTTCGGCTGTACCCACCGGGGAGCTGTTTTTT.

This clonotype has a count of ten or more. The V call is TRBV12-3 or TRBV12-4, the J call TRBJ1-2, with TRBD1 matching over 8 bases. The CDR3 spans 14 residues. Unmatched junction bases numbered 3, after V lost 2 bases and J lost 4 bases. The CDR3 DNA reads as TGTGCCAGCAGTTTACCAGGGGGCGGCTATGGCTACACCTTC. This translates into CASSLPGGGYGYTF.

This clonotype was picked up many times. The CDR3 sequence is CSVPHGSHGYTF. The CDR3 bases are TGCAGCGTCCCCCACGGGTCTCATGGCTACACCTTC. J is TRBJ1-2 and V is TRBV29-1; D is uncertain. The CDR3 is made up of 12 amino acids. The V gene's germline CDR1 is SQVTM and CDR2 ANQGSEA. V shed 6 bases and J shed 6 bases, with 14 bases lying between them.

This clonotype was detected ten times or more. The chain uses TRBV29-1 and TRBJ2-7; D is ambiguous. The CDR3 is 12 residues long. CDR1 SQVTM and CDR2 ANQGSEA come from the germline V gene. The ends were cut back, 2 bases at V and 5 bases at J, with 10 bases in the middle. This CDR3 reads CSVESSYNEQYF. CDR3 in DNA: TGCAGCGTTGAAAGTTCCTACAACGAGCAGTACTTC.

This clonotype has at least ten counts. The genes are TRBV20-1 and TRBJ2-7; either TRBD1 or TRBD2 may supply D (5 bases each). This CDR3 has 12 amino acids. The germline V and J ends were trimmed by 4 bases and 3 bases, with 10 bases remaining between them. Looked up from germline, CDR1 is DFQATT and CDR2 is SNEGSKA (reference sequence). The CDR3 coding sequence is TGCAGTGCTAAGGGGACCGACTACGAGCAGTACTTC. Its translation is CSAKGTDYEQYF.

The V and J genes are TRBV15 and TRBJ2-5; D gene unclear. Germline CDR1 reads LNHNV; CDR2 reads YYDKDF (reference sequence). V was cut by 0 bases and J by 5 bases, with 7 bases left in between. The CDR3 covers 13 residues. The CDR3 DNA follows: TGTGCCACCAGCAGAGATCCCCGGGAGACCCAGTACTTC. It is translated as CATSRDPRETQYF.

This clonotype was recorded many times. This sequence joins TRBV5-1 and TRBJ1-1; D is unresolved. The CDR3 loop spans 15 amino acids. CDR1 SGHRS and CDR2 YFSETQ come from the germline V gene. V was trimmed by 0 bases and J by 0 bases, leaving 9 bases between them. The CDR3 is CASSLDGPMNTEAFF. The CDR3 DNA follows: TGCGCCAGCAGCTTGGACGGCCCCATGAACACTGAAGCTTTCTTT. The full variable domain, with the rest looked up from reference TRBV5-1 and TRBJ1-1, is KAGVTQTPRYLIKTRGQQVTLSCSPISGHRSVSWYQQTPGQGLQFLFEYFSETQRNKGNFPGRFSGRQFSNSRSEMNVSTLELGDSALYLCASSLDGPMNTEAFFGQGTRLTVV.

In this sample, this clonotype turned up many times. This chain uses TRBV7-2 with TRBJ2-7; 8 bases align to TRBD2. This CDR3 has 14 amino acids. V was pared by 10 bases and J by 0 bases, with 8 bases of the junction left unmatched. Germline values: CDR1 SGHTA, CDR2 FQGNSA. CDR3 protein: CANRYSGGSYEQYF. The CDR3 DNA reads TGTGCCAACAGATACAGCGGGGGCTCCTACGAGCAGTACTTC.

This clonotype was observed at least ten times. The chain carries TRBV29-1 and TRBJ1-1; D remains unclear. The CDR3 is made up of 12 amino acids. Germline V lookup: CDR1 SQVTM, CDR2 ANQGSEA. V was pared by 8 bases and J by 0 bases, with 10 bases between. This CDR3 reads CSTARMNTEAFF. CDR3 coding DNA: TGCAGCACTGCCCGGATGAACACTGAAGCTTTCTTT.

This clonotype was picked up a small number of times. V is TRBV19 and J is TRBJ1-5, with 8 positions matching TRBD1. The CDR3 has 14 amino acids. V dropped 9 bases and J dropped 6; count of bases not matched to a gene: 10. CDR1 LNHDA and CDR2 SQIVND come from the germline V gene (reference sequence). Here the CDR3 reads CASTTGGRAQPQHF. CDR3 DNA sequence: TGTGCCAGCACCACAGGGGGGCGGGCTCAGCCCCAGCATTTT.

This clonotype occurred many times. The chain carries TRBV6-1 and TRBJ2-7; 10 positions match TRBD1. The V and J ends lost 6 bases and 6 bases, in that order; junction bases with no gene match: 14. There are 16 residues in the CDR3. Looked up from germline, CDR1 is MNHNS and CDR2 is SASEGT. CDR3 nucleotides: TGTGCCAGCAGAGCCACCGCCGGGACAGGGGAAGGCGAGCAGTACTTC. It specifies CASRATAGTGEGEQYF.

This clonotype has at least ten counts. The chain combines TRBV19 with TRBJ1-2; D is perhaps TRBD1 (6 bases). CDR1 is LNHDA, CDR2 SQIVND, per germline (reference sequence). Trimming cost V 10 bases and J 0 bases, with 21 bases left between them. This CDR3 comprises 16 residues. This CDR3 reads CATLGQTLLSNYGYTF. CDR3 bases: TGTGCCACCCTGGGACAAACCCTTCTTTCTAACTATGGCTACACCTTC.

This clonotype was seen many times. The chain employs TRBV20-1 and TRBJ2-5, with D possibly matching TRBD1 (5 bases). Per germline, CDR1 DFQATT and CDR2 SNEGSKA (reference sequence). The CDR3 has 12 residues. V gave up 6 bases and J gave up 0 bases, with 8 bases separating them. CDR3 loop: CSAMTDQETQYF. DNA for the CDR3: TGCAGTGCAATGACAGACCAAGAGACCCAGTACTTC.

This clonotype showed up many times. This chain joins TRBV9 and TRBJ1-6, with D perhaps matching TRBD1 (5 bases). Germline V lookup: CDR1 SGDLS, CDR2 YYNGEE. This CDR3 spans 14 amino acids. V lost 3 bases and J 9 bases, leaving 13 bases between the germline ends. CDR3 residues: CASSAGGTGSPLHF. DNA of the CDR3: TGTGCCAGCAGCGCAGGAGGGACCGGTTCACCCCTCCACTTT.

In this sample, this clonotype turned up many times. The gene calls are TRBV13 and TRBJ1-5; TRBD1 agrees at 10 bases. This CDR3 is built from 20 residues. The J segment lost 4 bases and the V segment lost 5 bases, leaving 20 bases of the junction unmatched. The germline V gene has CDR1 PRHDT and CDR2 FYEKMQ (reference sequence). The CDR3 DNA sequence: TGTGCCAGCAGCGGATACCGGGACAGGGGTTTTCCCGCCTATAATCAGCCCCAGCATTTT. Protein product: CASSGYRDRGFPAYNQPQHF.

The table lists this clonotype with a few counts. The V call is TRBV5-1, the J call TRBJ1-2; D ambiguous. CDR3 length: 15 amino acids. Trimming shortened V by 0 bases and J by 0 bases, and 9 bases separated the two germline ends. In germline, CDR1 is SGHRS, CDR2 YFSETQ. In DNA, the CDR3 is TGCGCCAGCAGCTTGGTGGCCGATGCTAACTATGGCTACACCTTC. As protein: CASSLVADANYGYTF.

This clonotype was counted at least ten times. This could be a read error, since a much larger clone is one nucleotide away. The chain recombines TRBV6-1 with TRBJ2-7; TRBD1 matches 11 bases. The CDR3 totals 14 residues. Germline CDR1 is MNHNS and CDR2 is SASEGT. With 6 bases clipped from V and 0 bases from J, the junction kept 1 base outside the gene matches. The CDR3 region has the DNA TGTGCCAGCAGGGGACAGGGGGGCTCCTACGAGCAGTACTTC. Translation gives CASRGQGGSYEQYF.

This clonotype was seen many times. The rearrangement joins TRBV4-2 to TRBJ1-5; the D gene is possibly TRBD1 (6 bases). This CDR3 spans 14 amino acids. V dropped 3 bases and J dropped 4 bases, with 10 bases sitting between them. In germline, CDR1 is LGHNA, CDR2 YNFKEQ. CDR3 region: CASSQGAGNQPQHF. The CDR3 DNA reads TGTGCCAGCAGCCAGGGGGCCGGGAATCAGCCCCAGCATTTT.

The sample holds many counts of this clonotype. The chain joins TRBV2 to TRBJ2-7, with 9 bases lining up with TRBD2. CDR3 size: 13 residues. Germline V gives CDR1 SNHLY, CDR2 FYNNEI. V was clipped by 2 bases and J by 10 bases; unmatched bases: 6. CDR3 residues: CASSEQLAGRQYF. The CDR3 nucleotides are TGTGCCAGCAGTGAACAGCTAGCGGGAAGACAGTACTTC. Full variable domain (outside the CDR3, taken from reference TRBV2 and TRBJ2-7): EPEVTQTPSHQVTQMGQEVILRCVPISNHLYFYWYRQILGQKVEFLVSFYNNEISEKSEIFDDQFSVERPDGSNFTLKIRSTKLEDSAMYFCASSEQLAGRQYFGPGTRLTVT.

This clonotype has at least ten counts. This chain joins TRBV28 and TRBJ1-2; D is undetermined. Germline CDR1 and CDR2: MDHEN and SYDVKM. The CDR3 is made up of 12 amino acids. Trimming cost V 0 bases and J 7 bases, with 6 bases left between them. The CDR3 sequence is CASSLWSGGYTF. DNA for the CDR3: TGTGCCAGCAGTTTATGGTCTGGTGGCTACACCTTC.

This clonotype was detected many times. V gene TRBV12-3 or TRBV12-4 combines with J gene TRBJ2-3, with D uncertain. The CDR3 is 11 residues long. V lost 6 bases and J 2 bases, leaving 3 bases between the germline ends. The CDR3 spells CASRNTDTQYF. The CDR3 coding sequence is TGTGCCAGCAGAAACACAGATACGCAGTATTTT.

The V call is TRBV5-1, the J call TRBJ1-2; 8 positions agree with TRBD1. The V gene end was trimmed by 4 bases and the J gene end by 5 bases; junction bases not matched to a gene: 7. This CDR3 region has 14 residues. Per the germline V gene, CDR1 is SGHRS and CDR2 is YFSETQ. The CDR3 loop is CASSPGTGEYGYTF. In DNA form, the CDR3 reads TGCGCCAGCAGCCCCGGGACAGGAGAATATGGCTACACCTTC.

This clonotype occurred many times. The chain has TRBV5-1 and TRBJ2-7, with 7 nucleotides matching TRBD2. J lost 3 bases, V lost 1 base, and 7 bases had no gene match. The CDR3 has 15 amino acids. Germline V gene sequence: CDR1 SGHRS, CDR2 YFSETQ. For the CDR3, the DNA is TGCGCCAGCAGCTTGTCAGGCGGGAGTCTCTACGAGCAGTACTTC. Amino acids: CASSLSGGSLYEQYF.